These 30 T cell receptor beta chains came from one sample sequenced in a study of cytomegalovirus exposure and HLA in healthy donors. The PCR employed 60 Vbeta primers together with 13 Jbeta primers. Profiling relied on immunoSEQ multiplex PCR, and the TCRdb table lists in-frame clones only, not all of them. The sample carries 100,000 to 150,000 clones, roughly four fifths recorded once. Sequences were obtained from PBMCs. The receptor set was obtained from a man aged 18-30 years in good health and CMV-seronegative.

The DNA of the CDR3 is TGTGCCAGCAGTGAAGGGACAGGGCTTTATGAAAAACTGTTTTTT. This gives the protein CASSEGTGLYEKLFF. The chain couples TRBV6-1 to TRBJ1-4; 8 bases line up with TRBD1. This CDR3 region has 15 residues. J gave up 6 bases and V 1 base, and 4 bases lay outside the gene matches. The germline CDR1 and CDR2 sequences are MNHNS and SASEGT.

The chain combines TRBV2 with TRBJ1-5, with 8 bases lining up with TRBD1. V gave up 1 base and J gave up 13 bases; unmatched junction bases: 12. Germline V lookup: CDR1 SNHLY, CDR2 FYNNEI. The CDR3 length is 15 residues. CDR3 DNA sequence: TGTGCCAGCAGTGAAGAGGGGACAGGCCCAGCAGGGCAGCATTTT. Translated, it gives CASSEEGTGPAGQHF.

The chain joins TRBV11-3 to TRBJ2-1, with a possible D match to TRBD2 (6 bases). Germline lookup yields CDR1 SGHNT and CDR2 YENEEA. CDR3 length: 14 amino acids. V lost 3 bases, J lost 4 bases, and 10 bases lay in between. CDR3 region: CASSFGGLYNEQFF. CDR3 nucleotides: TGTGCCAGCAGCTTCGGGGGACTTTACAATGAGCAGTTCTTC.

This clone was found a few times. The V and J genes are TRBV10-3 and TRBJ2-5; 8 positions agree with TRBD2. V shed 3 bases, J shed 2 bases, and the junction held 5 bases outside the gene matches. The CDR3 contains 15 residues. Germline loops: CDR1 ENHRY, CDR2 SYGVKD. This CDR3 reads CAISEIAGTQETQYF. The CDR3 DNA sequence: TGTGCCATCAGTGAAATAGCGGGGACTCAAGAGACCCAGTACTTC.

The chain links TRBV9 to TRBJ1-1; D is uncertain. The CDR3 contains 14 residues. The germline V gene has CDR1 SGDLS and CDR2 YYNGEE. V was shortened by 0 bases and J by 5 bases, with 11 bases between the two germline ends. The CDR3 nucleotides are TGTGCCAGCAGCGTAGAGTCTCACGGGACTGAAGCTTTCTTT. This translates into CASSVESHGTEAFF.

J is TRBJ1-2 and V is TRBV4-1; D gene ambiguous. V gave up 3 bases and J gave up 4 bases, with 12 bases separating them. The CDR3 has 14 residues. Looked up from germline, CDR1 is MGHRA and CDR2 is YSYEKL. The chain's CDR3 is CASSQEDGLYGYTF. The CDR3 DNA reads TGCGCCAGCAGCCAGGAGGACGGTCTCTATGGCTACACCTTC.

The chain recombines TRBV2 with TRBJ1-4; D remains ambiguous. Germline lookup yields CDR1 SNHLY and CDR2 FYNNEI. The V end lost 7 bases, the J end lost 7 bases, and 16 bases lay between the germline ends. The CDR3 covers 14 residues. The CDR3 bases are TGTGCCAGCATACCGAACAGTGCGACTGAAAAACTGTTTTTT. Translated, it gives CASIPNSATEKLFF.

The chain couples TRBV2 to TRBJ2-4, with D perhaps TRBD1 (6 bases). This CDR3 has 17 amino acids. Germline loops: CDR1 SNHLY, CDR2 FYNNEI. V shed 3 bases and J shed 6 bases, with 21 bases lying between them. The DNA of the CDR3 is TGTGCCAGCAGTGATTTGAGAGTAGGGGGAGCCGGAAACATTCAGTACTTC. Translated, it gives CASSDLRVGGAGNIQYF.

The chain couples TRBV2 to TRBJ1-3, with no clear D. Per the germline V gene, CDR1 is SNHLY and CDR2 is FYNNEI. The CDR3 runs 15 residues. Trimming shortened V by 2 bases and J by 0 bases, and 8 bases separated the two germline ends. The CDR3: CASSESTSSGNTIYF. The CDR3 DNA is TGTGCCAGCAGTGAATCGACTAGCTCTGGAAACACCATATATTTT.

V is TRBV5-4 and J is TRBJ1-1, with TRBD1 matching 8 bases. This CDR3 contains 14 residues. J gave up 9 bases and V 8 bases, and 15 bases lay outside the gene matches. CDR1 and CDR2 from the germline V gene are SGHNT and YYREEE (reference sequence). CDR3 DNA sequence: TGTGCCAGTCGACGGCAAGGACAGGGAACGCAAGCTTTCTTT. As protein: CASRRQGQGTQAFF.

The chain recombines TRBV19 with TRBJ2-4; TRBD1 aligns across 7 bases. Germline V CDR1 and CDR2: LNHDA, SQIVND (reference sequence). This CDR3 region has 15 residues. J lost 6 bases, V lost 1 base, and 6 bases had no gene match. The CDR3 nucleotides are TGTGCCAGTAGTATAGCAGGGGACAGTGGAAACATTCAGTACTTC. Residues: CASSIAGDSGNIQYF. Full variable domain (missing parts from reference TRBV19 and TRBJ2-4): DGGITQSPKYLFRKEGQNVTLSCEQNLNHDAMYWYRQDPGQGLRLIYYSQIVNDFQKGDIAEGYSVSREKKESFPLTVTSAQKNPTAFYLCASSIAGDSGNIQYFGAGTRLSVL.

To note about this clone: This is likely a read error, given that the CDR3 carries no conserved phenylalanine or tryptophan at its end. No DNA is shown, since the ends of the CDR3 on it are uncertain; the CDR3 is the one TCRdb lists. The chain carries TRBV6-4 and TRBJ2-3; whether TRBD1, the table's D call, matches the DNA was not checked. The germline gives CDR1 MRHNA, CDR2 SNTAGT. The CDR3 spans 16 residues, counting both ends. CDR3 protein: CASSDVASQKIELEGA.

The rearrangement uses TRBV4-2 and TRBJ2-6, with D possibly TRBD1 on 6 matching bases. The CDR3 extends over 16 amino acids. CDR1 is LGHNA, CDR2 YNFKEQ, per germline. V lost 0 bases and J 1 base, leaving 7 bases between the germline ends. CDR3 amino acids: CASSQEGGSGANVLTF. The CDR3 DNA is TGTGCCAGCAGCCAAGAAGGGGGATCTGGGGCCAACGTCCTGACTTTC.

The chain links TRBV28 to TRBJ1-1; tentative D call: TRBD1 (5 bases). CDR1 is MDHEN and CDR2 is SYDVKM in the germline V gene. This CDR3 spans 14 amino acids. V lost 8 bases to trimming and J lost 0 bases, with 13 bases between them. The CDR3 DNA reads TGTGCCAGCCTGGCAGGGTCGATGAACACTGAAGCTTTCTTT. It codes for CASLAGSMNTEAFF.

This chain joins TRBV9 and TRBJ2-1, with 10 bases aligning to TRBD2. Germline CDR1 SGDLS, CDR2 YYNGEE. This CDR3 is built from 17 residues. The V gene end was trimmed by 0 bases and the J gene end by 8 bases; junction bases not matched to a gene: 11. The CDR3, as DNA: TGTGCCAGCAGCGTAGCTACAGCGGGGGGGCTCCGGGATGAGCAGTTCTTC. Translated, it gives CASSVATAGGLRDEQFF.

V usage is TRBV2 and J usage is TRBJ2-7, with D uncertain. The CDR3 contains 13 residues. V lost 4 bases, J lost 3 bases, and 10 bases lay in between. Germline V gene sequence: CDR1 SNHLY, CDR2 FYNNEI. This CDR3 is CASSAGLGYEQYF. The CDR3 DNA sequence: TGTGCCAGCAGTGCAGGCTTGGGCTACGAGCAGTACTTC. The whole variable domain, filled in from reference TRBV2 and TRBJ2-7, reads EPEVTQTPSHQVTQMGQEVILRCVPISNHLYFYWYRQILGQKVEFLVSFYNNEISEKSEIFDDQFSVERPDGSNFTLKIRSTKLEDSAMYFCASSAGLGYEQYFGPGTRLTVT.

The chain joins TRBV5-1 to TRBJ1-1, with TRBD1 as a possible D gene (6 bases). This CDR3 is 15 amino acids long. V shed 1 base and J shed 9 bases, with 19 bases lying between them. The germline CDR1 and CDR2 sequences are SGHRS and YFSETQ. This CDR3 is CASSLRGTAPGQAFF. The DNA of the CDR3 is TGCGCCAGCAGCTTGAGGGGGACGGCACCTGGACAAGCTTTCTTT.

This clone came up a few times. The J gene is TRBJ2-5, the V gene TRBV6-5; D might be TRBD2 (7 bases). Trimming cost V 5 bases and J 3 bases, with 16 bases left between them. From germline, CDR1 is MNHEY and CDR2 SVGAGI. The CDR3 length is 15 residues. CDR3: CASSLVRGAKETQYF. The CDR3 DNA is TGTGCCAGCAGTCTTGTACGGGGGGCAAAAGAGACCCAGTACTTC.

The chain is built from TRBV7-2 and TRBJ2-5; the match to TRBD1 covers 7 bases. The CDR3 is 14 residues long. Trimming cost V 2 bases and J 3 bases; bases outside gene matches: 3. Germline V gives CDR1 SGHTA, CDR2 FQGNSA. The CDR3 spells CASSLQGVEETQYF. The DNA of the CDR3 is TGTGCCAGCAGCTTACAGGGGGTGGAAGAGACCCAGTACTTC. Variable domain in full (rest from reference TRBV7-2 and TRBJ2-5): GAGVSQSPSNKVTEKGKDVELRCDPISGHTALYWYRQSLGQGLEFLIYFQGNSAPDKSGLPSDRFSAERTGGSVSTLTIQRTQQEDSAVYLCASSLQGVEETQYFGPGTRLLVL.

The sample holds one count of this clone. The chain joins TRBV7-2 to TRBJ1-2, with D hard to call. V was shortened by 1 base and J by 8 bases, with 8 bases between the two germline ends. The CDR3 loop spans 12 amino acids. Germline CDR1 SGHTA, CDR2 FQGNSA. This chain's CDR3 is CASSLVWQGYTF. The CDR3 nucleotides are TGTGCCAGCAGCTTAGTATGGCAGGGCTACACCTTC.

This clone was found a few times. This rearrangement joins TRBV6-5 to TRBJ1-3; D perhaps matches TRBD1 (6 bases). This CDR3 is built from 14 residues. CDR1 is MNHEY, CDR2 SVGAGI, per germline. The V end was cut by 4 bases, the J end by 3 bases, with 10 bases between. The CDR3 coding sequence is TGTGCCAGCAGTTCCAGGGGAGTTGGAAACACCATATATTTT. Translating gives CASSSRGVGNTIYF.

This clone has just one count. V is TRBV19 and J is TRBJ1-5; D is unclear. Trimming took 7 bases from V and 7 from J, leaving 14 bases between them. CDR3 size: 13 residues. The germline gives CDR1 LNHDA, CDR2 SQIVND (reference sequence). Written as DNA, the CDR3 is TGTGCCAGTATGAGGGCAGGTGGGCAGCCCCAGCATTTT. Translating it yields CASMRAGGQPQHF.

The rearrangement joins TRBV15 to TRBJ1-6, with D maybe TRBD1 (6 bases). The CDR3 spans 13 residues. CDR1 LNHNV and CDR2 YYDKDF come from the germline V gene (reference sequence). Trimming cost V 6 bases and J 4 bases, with 7 bases left between them. The CDR3 sequence: CATRQGYNSPLHF. The DNA for the CDR3 is TGTGCCACCAGACAGGGTTATAATTCACCCCTCCACTTT.

The chain recombines TRBV2 with TRBJ2-5, with a tentative D call TRBD2 (6 bases). V lost 3 bases, J lost 2 bases, and 16 bases lay in between. The CDR3 runs 16 residues. Germline V gene data show CDR1 as SNHLY and CDR2 as FYNNEI. DNA for the CDR3: TGTGCCAGCAGTGATTCCCTCGGGGGTGGGCAAGAGACCCAGTACTTC. Translating it yields CASSDSLGGGQETQYF. The complete variable domain, with remaining parts taken from reference TRBV2 and TRBJ2-5, reads EPEVTQTPSHQVTQMGQEVILRCVPISNHLYFYWYRQILGQKVEFLVSFYNNEISEKSEIFDDQFSVERPDGSNFTLKIRSTKLEDSAMYFCASSDSLGGGQETQYFGPGTRLLVL.

This clone occurred a few times. The chain links TRBV5-6 to TRBJ1-1, with D unresolved. There are 14 residues in the CDR3. Germline assignment: CDR1 SGHDT and CDR2 YYEEEE. The V gene lost 1 base and the J gene lost 5 bases, with 12 bases spanning the gap. The CDR3 coding sequence is TGTGCCAGCAGCTTGCGGCGAGGAAATACTGAAGCTTTCTTT. The encoded protein is CASSLRRGNTEAFF.

This clone appeared once. The J gene is TRBJ1-1, the V gene TRBV5-5; possibly TRBD1 for D (6 bases). This CDR3 region has 12 residues. Trimming removed 3 bases at V and 7 bases at J, with 10 bases between. Germline CDR1 SGHKS, CDR2 YYEKEE (reference sequence). The CDR3: CASSSPRGEAFF. CDR3 nucleotide sequence: TGTGCCAGCAGCTCCCCCAGGGGTGAAGCTTTCTTT.

The chain recombines TRBV7-2 with TRBJ2-3; TRBD2 matches 9 bases. The CDR3 contains 16 residues. Losses at the gene ends were 3 bases for V and 3 bases for J; bases not matched to a gene: 7. Germline CDR1 and CDR2: SGHTA and FQGNSA. CDR3: CASSLRGGRGTDTQYF. In DNA, the CDR3 is TGTGCCAGCAGCTTGCGGGGGGGCAGGGGGACAGATACGCAGTATTTT.

The chain uses TRBV6-1 and TRBJ1-1, with D uncertain. Deletions cut 8 bases from V and 1 base from J, with 11 bases between. CDR1 MNHNS and CDR2 SASEGT come from the germline V gene. This CDR3 has 13 residues. The CDR3 loop is CASLRRTNTEAFF. The DNA of the CDR3 is TGTGCCAGCCTGCGAAGAACGAACACTGAAGCTTTCTTT.

This chain links TRBV10-3 with TRBJ1-6; D is perhaps TRBD1 (6 bases). The CDR3 loop spans 17 amino acids. From germline, CDR1 is ENHRY and CDR2 SYGVKD. V lost 6 bases and J lost 1, with 16 bases in between. The CDR3 DNA reads as TGTGCCATCAGCCCAACGGGCCAGGGGTCCTATAATTCACCCCTCCACTTT. Protein product: CAISPTGQGSYNSPLHF.

The chain uses TRBV19 and TRBJ2-7; maybe TRBD1 (5 bases). Trimming stripped 5 bases from V and 4 bases from J, with 15 bases between. The CDR3 length is 14 residues. Germline loops: CDR1 LNHDA, CDR2 SQIVND (reference sequence). DNA for the CDR3: TGTGCCAGTAGTGCTACCCCCCAGGGATACGAGCAGTACTTC. Translation gives CASSATPQGYEQYF. Combining the CDR3 with reference TRBV19 and TRBJ2-7 gives the whole variable domain DGGITQSPKYLFRKEGQNVTLSCEQNLNHDAMYWYRQDPGQGLRLIYYSQIVNDFQKGDIAEGYSVSREKKESFPLTVTSAQKNPTAFYLCASSATPQGYEQYFGPGTRLTVT.